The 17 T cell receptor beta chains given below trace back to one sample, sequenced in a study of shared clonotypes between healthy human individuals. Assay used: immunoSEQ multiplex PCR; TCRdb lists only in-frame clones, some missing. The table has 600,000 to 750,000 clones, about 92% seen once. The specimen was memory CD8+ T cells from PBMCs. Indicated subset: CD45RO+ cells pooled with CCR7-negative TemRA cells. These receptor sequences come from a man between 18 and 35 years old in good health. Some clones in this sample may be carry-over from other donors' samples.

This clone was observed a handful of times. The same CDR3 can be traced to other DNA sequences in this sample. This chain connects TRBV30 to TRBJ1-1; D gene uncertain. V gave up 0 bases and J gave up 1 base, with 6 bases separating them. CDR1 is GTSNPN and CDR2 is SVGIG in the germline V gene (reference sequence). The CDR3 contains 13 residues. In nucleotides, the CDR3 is TGTGCCTGGAGTGTACTGGGGAACACTGAAGCTTTCTTT. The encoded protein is CAWSVLGNTEAFF.

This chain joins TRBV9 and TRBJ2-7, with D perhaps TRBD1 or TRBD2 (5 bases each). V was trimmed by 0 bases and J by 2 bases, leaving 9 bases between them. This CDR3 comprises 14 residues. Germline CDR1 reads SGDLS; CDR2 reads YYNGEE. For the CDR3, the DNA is TGTGCCAGCAGCGTAGGGGGGTTACCCTACGAGCAGTACTTC. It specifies CASSVGGLPYEQYF. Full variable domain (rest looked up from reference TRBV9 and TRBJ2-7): DSGVTQTPKHLITATGQRVTLRCSPRSGDLSVYWYQQSLDQGLQFLIQYYNGEERAKGNILERFSAQQFPDLHSELNLSSLELGDSALYFCASSVGGLPYEQYFGPGTRLTVT.

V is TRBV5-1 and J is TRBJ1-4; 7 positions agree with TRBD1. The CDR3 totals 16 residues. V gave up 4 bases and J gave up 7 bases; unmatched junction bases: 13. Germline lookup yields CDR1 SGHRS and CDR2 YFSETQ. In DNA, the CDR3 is TGCGCCAGCAGCGAAGGCCGGGACAGACCCATTGAAAAACTGTTTTTT. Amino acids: CASSEGRDRPIEKLFF.

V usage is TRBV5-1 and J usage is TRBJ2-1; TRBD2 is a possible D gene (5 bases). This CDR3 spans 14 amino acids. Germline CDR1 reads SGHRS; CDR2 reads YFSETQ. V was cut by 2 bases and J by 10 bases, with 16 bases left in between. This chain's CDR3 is CASSFGTGLGEQFF. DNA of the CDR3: TGCGCCAGCAGCTTTGGTACGGGGTTGGGCGAGCAGTTCTTC.

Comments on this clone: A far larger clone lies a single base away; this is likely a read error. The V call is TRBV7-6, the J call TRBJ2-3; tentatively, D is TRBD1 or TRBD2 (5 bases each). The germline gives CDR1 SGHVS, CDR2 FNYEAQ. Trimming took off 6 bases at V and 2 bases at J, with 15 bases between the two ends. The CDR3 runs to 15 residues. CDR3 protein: CASSPGAGTTDTQYF. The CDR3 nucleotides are TGTGCCAGCAGTCCCGGGGCAGGGACCACAGATACGCAGTATTTT.

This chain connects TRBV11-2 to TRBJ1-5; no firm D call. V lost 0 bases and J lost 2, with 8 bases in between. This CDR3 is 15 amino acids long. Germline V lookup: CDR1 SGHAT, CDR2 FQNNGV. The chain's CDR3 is CASSLDGRGNQPQHF. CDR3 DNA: TGTGCCAGCAGCTTAGATGGGCGGGGCAATCAGCCCCAGCATTTT.

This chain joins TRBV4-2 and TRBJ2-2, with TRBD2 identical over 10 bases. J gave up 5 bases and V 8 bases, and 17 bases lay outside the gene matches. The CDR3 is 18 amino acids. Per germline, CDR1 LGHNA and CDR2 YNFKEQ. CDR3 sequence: CASCSQGAAGGRTGELFF. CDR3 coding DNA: TGTGCCAGCTGTTCCCAAGGAGCAGCGGGAGGGAGGACCGGGGAGCTGTTTTTT.

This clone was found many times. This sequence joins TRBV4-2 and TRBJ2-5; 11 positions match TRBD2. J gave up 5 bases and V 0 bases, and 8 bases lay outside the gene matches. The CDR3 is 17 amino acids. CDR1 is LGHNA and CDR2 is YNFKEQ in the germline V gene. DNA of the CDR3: TGTGCCAGCAGCCAAGATGTAGCGGGAGGGCCTCGGGAGACCCAGTACTTC. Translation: CASSQDVAGGPRETQYF.

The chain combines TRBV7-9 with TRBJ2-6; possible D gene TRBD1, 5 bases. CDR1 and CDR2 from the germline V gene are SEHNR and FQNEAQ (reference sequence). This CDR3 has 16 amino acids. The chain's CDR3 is CADNQVGRSGANVLTF. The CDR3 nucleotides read TGTGCGGACAATCAAGTAGGTCGCTCTGGGGCCAACGTCCTGACTTTC.

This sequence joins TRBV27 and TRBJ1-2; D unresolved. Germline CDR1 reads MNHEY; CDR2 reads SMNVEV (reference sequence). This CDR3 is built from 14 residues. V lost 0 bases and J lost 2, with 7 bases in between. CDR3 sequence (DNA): TGTGCCAGCAGTTTATCTCCGGAGAACTATGGCTACACCTTC. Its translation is CASSLSPENYGYTF.

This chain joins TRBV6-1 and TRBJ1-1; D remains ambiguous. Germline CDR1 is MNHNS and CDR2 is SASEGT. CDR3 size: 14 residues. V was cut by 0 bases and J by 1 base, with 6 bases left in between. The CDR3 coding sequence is TGTGCCAGCAGTGAAGCAGAAGAGAACACTGAAGCTTTCTTT. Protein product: CASSEAEENTEAFF.

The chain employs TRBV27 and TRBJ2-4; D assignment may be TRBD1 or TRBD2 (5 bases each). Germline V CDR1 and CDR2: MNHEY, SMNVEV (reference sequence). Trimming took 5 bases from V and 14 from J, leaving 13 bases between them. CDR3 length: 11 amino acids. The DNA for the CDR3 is TGTGCCAGCAGTATGGGACCGGATGAGTACTTC. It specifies CASSMGPDEYF.

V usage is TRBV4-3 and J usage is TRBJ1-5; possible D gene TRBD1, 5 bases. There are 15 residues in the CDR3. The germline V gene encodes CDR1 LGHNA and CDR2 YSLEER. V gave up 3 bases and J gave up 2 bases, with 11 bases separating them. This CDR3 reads CASSQDTGGNQPQHF. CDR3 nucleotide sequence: TGCGCCAGCAGCCAGGACACTGGGGGCAATCAGCCCCAGCATTTT.

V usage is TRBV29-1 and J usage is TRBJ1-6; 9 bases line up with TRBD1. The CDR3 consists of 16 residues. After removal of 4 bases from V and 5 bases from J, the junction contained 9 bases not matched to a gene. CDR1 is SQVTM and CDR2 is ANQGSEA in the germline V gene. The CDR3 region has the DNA TGCAGCGTTGGCCCTCCCGGGACAGGGCATAATTCACCCCTCCACTTT. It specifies CSVGPPGTGHNSPLHF.

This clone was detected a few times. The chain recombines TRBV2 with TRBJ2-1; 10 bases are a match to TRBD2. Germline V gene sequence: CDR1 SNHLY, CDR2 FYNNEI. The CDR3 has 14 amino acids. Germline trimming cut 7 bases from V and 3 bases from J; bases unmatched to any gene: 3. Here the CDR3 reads CASKTSGFYNEQFF. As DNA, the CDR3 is TGTGCCAGCAAGACTAGCGGGTTCTACAATGAGCAGTTCTTC.

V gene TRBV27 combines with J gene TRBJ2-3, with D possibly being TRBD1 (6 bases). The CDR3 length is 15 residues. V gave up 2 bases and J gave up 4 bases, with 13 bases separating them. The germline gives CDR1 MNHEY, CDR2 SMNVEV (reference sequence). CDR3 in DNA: TGTGCCAGCAGTTTAGAGGTCAGGGGCGCAGATACGCAGTATTTT. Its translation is CASSLEVRGADTQYF.

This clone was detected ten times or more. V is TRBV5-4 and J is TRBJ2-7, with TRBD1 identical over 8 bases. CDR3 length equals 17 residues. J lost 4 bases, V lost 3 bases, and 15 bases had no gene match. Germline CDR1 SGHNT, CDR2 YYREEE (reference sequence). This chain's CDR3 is CASSWTPRTGTRYEQYF. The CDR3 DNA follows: TGTGCCAGCAGCTGGACTCCGCGGACAGGGACAAGATACGAGCAGTACTTC.